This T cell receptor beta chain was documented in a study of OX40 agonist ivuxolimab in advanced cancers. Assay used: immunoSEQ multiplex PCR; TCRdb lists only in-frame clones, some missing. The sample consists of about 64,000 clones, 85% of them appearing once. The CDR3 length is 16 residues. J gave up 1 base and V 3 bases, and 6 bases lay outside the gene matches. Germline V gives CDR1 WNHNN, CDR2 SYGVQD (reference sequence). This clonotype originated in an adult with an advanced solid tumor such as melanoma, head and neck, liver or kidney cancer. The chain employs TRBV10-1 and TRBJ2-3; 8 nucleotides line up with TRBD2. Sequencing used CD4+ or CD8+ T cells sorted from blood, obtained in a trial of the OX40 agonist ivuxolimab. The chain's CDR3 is CASSDPARGGTDTQYF. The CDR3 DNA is TGCGCCAGCAGTGACCCTGCGCGGGGGGGCACAGATACGCAGTATTTT.